The rows below give T cell receptor beta chains drawn from one sample of a study of cytomegalovirus exposure and HLA in healthy donors. Only in-frame clones appear in the TCRdb table, and some are missing; sequencing was by immunoSEQ multiplex PCR. Among about 110,000 clones listed, over 75% were seen once. The source material was PBMCs. These receptors were obtained from a man between 60 and 75 years old in good health and CMV-seronegative. Each CDR3 is given with its conserved first and last residue. Fields, in order: V gene, J gene, D gene, clone size, CDR3 DNA, CDR3 protein. D genes are given only for firm matches. Clone size is given for some rows only: seen once, a few or many times, or a class if the clone is expanded.

v_gene: TRBV6-1; j_gene: TRBJ1-1; d_gene: TRBD1; abundance: -; CDR3nt: TGTGCCAGCAGTGAACCGGGGACAGGAGTCCCTAGGGCTTTCTTT; CDR3aa: CASSEPGTGVPRAFF
v_gene: TRBV7-9; j_gene: TRBJ1-4; d_gene: -; abundance: -; CDR3nt: TGTGCCAGCAGCTTGGCGCGGGGGGTGGATGAAAAACTGTTTTTT; CDR3aa: CASSLARGVDEKLFF
v_gene: TRBV20-1; j_gene: TRBJ2-3; d_gene: TRBD1; abundance: -; CDR3nt: TGCAGTGCCGCAAGACAGGGCTCGCAGTATTTT; CDR3aa: CSAARQGSQYF
v_gene: TRBV7-2; j_gene: TRBJ1-5; d_gene: TRBD1; abundance: -; CDR3nt: TGTGCCAGCAGCCCCGGGGGACAGGGATTAGGCAATCAGCCCCAGCATTTT; CDR3aa: CASSPGGQGLGNQPQHF
v_gene: TRBV5-4; j_gene: TRBJ1-1; d_gene: TRBD1; abundance: once; CDR3nt: TGTGCCAGCAGCTTAGGGGGACAGGGGGAAGGTGAAGCTTTCTTT; CDR3aa: CASSLGGQGEGEAFF
v_gene: TRBV11-2; j_gene: TRBJ2-5; d_gene: -; abundance: -; CDR3nt: TGTGCCAGCAGCTTAGGAAGGGGAAATACACAAGAGACCCAGTACTTC; CDR3aa: CASSLGRGNTQETQYF
v_gene: TRBV5-1; j_gene: TRBJ1-4; d_gene: TRBD1; abundance: few; CDR3nt: TGCGCCAGCAGCTTGGGCCAGGGGGCCGAGGAAAAACTGTTTTTT; CDR3aa: CASSLGQGAEEKLFF
v_gene: TRBV28; j_gene: TRBJ1-5; d_gene: -; abundance: -; CDR3nt: TGTGCCAGCAGTTTGCCTTGGACAGCTCAGCCCCAGCATTTT; CDR3aa: CASSLPWTAQPQHF
v_gene: TRBV7-2; j_gene: TRBJ2-5; d_gene: -; abundance: -; CDR3nt: TGTGCCAGCAGCTTAGGACTCAATCGAGAGACCCAGTACTTC; CDR3aa: CASSLGLNRETQYF
v_gene: TRBV7-9; j_gene: TRBJ1-2; d_gene: -; abundance: -; CDR3nt: TGTGCCAGCAGCTTAGCCGGGTTTGCAGGCTACACCTTC; CDR3aa: CASSLAGFAGYTF
v_gene: TRBV6-5; j_gene: TRBJ1-2; d_gene: TRBD1; abundance: -; CDR3nt: TGTGCCAGCAGTTACACCGGGACAGACACGTATGGCTACACCTTC; CDR3aa: CASSYTGTDTYGYTF
v_gene: TRBV7-2; j_gene: TRBJ2-1; d_gene: TRBD1; abundance: -; CDR3nt: TGTGCCAGCAGCTTACACGGGACAGGACGCTACAATGAGCAGTTCTTC; CDR3aa: CASSLHGTGRYNEQFF
v_gene: TRBV7-2; j_gene: TRBJ2-5; d_gene: -; abundance: -; CDR3nt: TGTGCCAGCAGCCTAGATGGGGGGTACCAAGAGACCCAGTACTTC; CDR3aa: CASSLDGGYQETQYF
v_gene: TRBV7-3; j_gene: TRBJ1-1; d_gene: -; abundance: few; CDR3nt: TGTGCCAGCAGCTTTACAGTTAACACTGAAGCTTTCTTT; CDR3aa: CASSFTVNTEAFF
v_gene: TRBV5-8; j_gene: TRBJ1-6; d_gene: TRBD1; abundance: once; CDR3nt: TGTGCCAGCAGCCCCCGGCGGGGACAGGGGGATTCACCCCTCCACTTT; CDR3aa: CASSPRRGQGDSPLHF
v_gene: TRBV18; j_gene: TRBJ1-1; d_gene: -; abundance: once; CDR3nt: TGTGCCAGCTCACCATCTATTCCGGAGTTGACTGAAGCTTTCTTT; CDR3aa: CASSPSIPELTEAFF
v_gene: TRBV7-2; j_gene: TRBJ1-1; d_gene: -; abundance: -; CDR3nt: TGTGCCAGCAGCTTAGCGCACTTGAACACTGAAGCTTTCTTT; CDR3aa: CASSLAHLNTEAFF
v_gene: TRBV7-8; j_gene: TRBJ1-3; d_gene: TRBD1; abundance: few; CDR3nt: TGTGCCAGCAGCTTCTCGACAGGGGTTGGAAACACCATATATTTT; CDR3aa: CASSFSTGVGNTIYF
v_gene: TRBV7-6; j_gene: TRBJ2-5; d_gene: -; abundance: -; CDR3nt: TGTGCCAGCAGCAGGGCGGGCGGGACTAAGGGGGTCGAGACCCAGTACTTC; CDR3aa: CASSRAGGTKGVETQYF
v_gene: TRBV29-1; j_gene: TRBJ1-1; d_gene: -; abundance: -; CDR3nt: TGCAGCGTTGACCCCCAGGGACAGAACACTGAAGCTTTCTTT; CDR3aa: CSVDPQGQNTEAFF
v_gene: TRBV4-2; j_gene: TRBJ2-3; d_gene: -; abundance: -; CDR3nt: TGTGCCAGCAGCCAAGGGGAACGGGGAGATACGCAGTATTTT; CDR3aa: CASSQGERGDTQYF
v_gene: TRBV19; j_gene: TRBJ1-6; d_gene: TRBD1; abundance: -; CDR3nt: TGTGCCAGTAGTGCAAACAGGGGGCCGTCCTATAATTCACCCCTCCACTTT; CDR3aa: CASSANRGPSYNSPLHF
v_gene: TRBV7-2; j_gene: TRBJ2-3; d_gene: -; abundance: -; CDR3nt: TGTGCCAGCAGCTTAGCGGGGGGTTCCCCCCCAGATACGCAGTATTTT; CDR3aa: CASSLAGGSPPDTQYF
v_gene: TRBV7-6; j_gene: TRBJ1-5; d_gene: -; abundance: -; CDR3nt: TGTGCCAGCAGCCCGAACCACAGGGTTGGTCAGCCCCAGCATTTT; CDR3aa: CASSPNHRVGQPQHF
v_gene: TRBV7-3; j_gene: TRBJ2-5; d_gene: TRBD1; abundance: -; CDR3nt: TGTGCCAGCAGCCCCCCCCCGACAGGGTCTGGAGAGACCCAGTACTTC; CDR3aa: CASSPPPTGSGETQYF
v_gene: TRBV2; j_gene: TRBJ1-3; d_gene: -; abundance: -; CDR3nt: TGTGCCAGCAATATAGATCCAAGCTCTGGAAACACCATATATTTT; CDR3aa: CASNIDPSSGNTIYF
v_gene: TRBV7-2; j_gene: TRBJ2-3; d_gene: TRBD1; abundance: -; CDR3nt: TGTGCCAGCAGCCTAAGGGGGGGACAGGGGGGCGATACGCAGTATTTT; CDR3aa: CASSLRGGQGGDTQYF
v_gene: TRBV5-3; j_gene: TRBJ2-5; d_gene: TRBD1; abundance: -; CDR3nt: TGTGCCAGAAGCTTGGAAGGAGGGACAGGGGGCCCGGAGACCCAGTACTTC; CDR3aa: CARSLEGGTGGPETQYF
v_gene: TRBV2; j_gene: TRBJ2-5; d_gene: TRBD2; abundance: -; CDR3nt: TGTGCCCGAGGAGGACGGGGGGGCTGGGAGACCCAGTACTTC; CDR3aa: CARGGRGGWETQYF
v_gene: TRBV6-6; j_gene: TRBJ2-7; d_gene: -; abundance: -; CDR3nt: TGTGCCAGCAGTCGGTCAGGGGCTCGGCAGTACTTC; CDR3aa: CASSRSGARQYF
v_gene: TRBV6-6; j_gene: TRBJ1-1; d_gene: -; abundance: -; CDR3nt: TGTGCCAGCAGACTCGGAGTCGAAGCTTTCTTT; CDR3aa: CASRLGVEAFF
v_gene: TRBV29-1; j_gene: TRBJ1-1; d_gene: TRBD1; abundance: -; CDR3nt: TGCAGCGTTCGGGACAGGGGCCCGAACACTGAAGCTTTCTTT; CDR3aa: CSVRDRGPNTEAFF
v_gene: TRBV30; j_gene: TRBJ1-2; d_gene: -; abundance: once; CDR3nt: TGTGCCTGGAGTGTACAGGACAAGCTAACCTTC; CDR3aa: CAWSVQDKLTF
v_gene: TRBV4-2; j_gene: TRBJ1-4; d_gene: -; abundance: -; CDR3nt: TGTGCCAGCAGCCAAGATCTTGAAAAACTGTTTTTT; CDR3aa: CASSQDLEKLFF
v_gene: TRBV18; j_gene: TRBJ1-6; d_gene: -; abundance: -; CDR3nt: TGTGCCAGCTCACCACCGGGACAACCCCATAATTCACCCCTCCACTTT; CDR3aa: CASSPPGQPHNSPLHF
v_gene: TRBV5-1; j_gene: TRBJ1-1; d_gene: -; abundance: once; CDR3nt: TGCGCCAGCAGCTTAGGACATAACGCTGAAGCTTTCTTT; CDR3aa: CASSLGHNAEAFF
v_gene: TRBV28; j_gene: TRBJ2-3; d_gene: -; abundance: -; CDR3nt: TGTGCCAGCAGTTTATTAGGCGGGGCGCTCACAGATACGCAGTATTTT; CDR3aa: CASSLLGGALTDTQYF
v_gene: TRBV7-9; j_gene: TRBJ1-1; d_gene: -; abundance: -; CDR3nt: TGTGCCAGCAGCTTAATCCAGGGGCCGGGCACTGAAGCTTTCTTT; CDR3aa: CASSLIQGPGTEAFF
v_gene: TRBV9; j_gene: TRBJ1-2; d_gene: -; abundance: -; CDR3nt: TGTGCCAGCAGCATCACCCCCGGTCGGGAAGGCTACACCTTC; CDR3aa: CASSITPGREGYTF
v_gene: TRBV11-2; j_gene: TRBJ2-7; d_gene: -; abundance: -; CDR3nt: TGTGCCAGCAGCTTAGCCGCGTCGGGTAAGCAGTACTTC; CDR3aa: CASSLAASGKQYF
v_gene: TRBV7-8; j_gene: TRBJ2-2; d_gene: TRBD1; abundance: once; CDR3nt: TGTGCCAGCAGCTTACCGGACAGGGTAGGCACCGGGGAGCTGTTTTTT; CDR3aa: CASSLPDRVGTGELFF
v_gene: TRBV9; j_gene: TRBJ2-2; d_gene: TRBD1; abundance: -; CDR3nt: TGTGCCAGCAGCTCCCGGACAGGGGGTAACACCGGGGAGCTGTTTTTT; CDR3aa: CASSSRTGGNTGELFF
v_gene: TRBV10-3; j_gene: TRBJ1-6; d_gene: -; abundance: -; CDR3nt: TGTGCCATCAGTGAGTCGGCGGGGGGTGGATCACCCCTCCACTTT; CDR3aa: CAISESAGGGSPLHF
v_gene: TRBV28; j_gene: TRBJ2-3; d_gene: -; abundance: -; CDR3nt: TGTGCCAGCATAGCAGACCCACTTAGCACAGATACGCAGTATTTT; CDR3aa: CASIADPLSTDTQYF
v_gene: TRBV27; j_gene: TRBJ2-2; d_gene: TRBD1; abundance: few; CDR3nt: TGTGCCAGCAGTCCGGGACAGTTGAACACCGGGGAGCTGTTTTTT; CDR3aa: CASSPGQLNTGELFF
v_gene: TRBV7-2; j_gene: TRBJ2-2; d_gene: -; abundance: -; CDR3nt: TGTGCCAGCAGTTCTTACAGCGGGGAGCTGTTTTTT; CDR3aa: CASSSYSGELFF
v_gene: TRBV4-3; j_gene: TRBJ1-2; d_gene: -; abundance: few; CDR3nt: TGCGCCAGCAGCCAAGATACAGGGCCCACAAATTATGGCTACACCTTC; CDR3aa: CASSQDTGPTNYGYTF
v_gene: TRBV19; j_gene: TRBJ1-5; d_gene: -; abundance: -; CDR3nt: TGTGCCAGTAGTATGCTGTCTCGCAGGGCCACCAAAAATGCGCCCCAGCATTTT; CDR3aa: CASSMLSRRATKNAPQHF
v_gene: TRBV29-1; j_gene: TRBJ2-2; d_gene: -; abundance: -; CDR3nt: TGCAGCGTTTCCCCTCTCACCGGGGAGCTGTTTTTT; CDR3aa: CSVSPLTGELFF
v_gene: TRBV6-5; j_gene: TRBJ1-2; d_gene: TRBD1; abundance: -; CDR3nt: TGTGCCAGCAGCCTTGGGACAGGGGTCGGCTACACCTTC; CDR3aa: CASSLGTGVGYTF
v_gene: TRBV5-4; j_gene: TRBJ2-5; d_gene: TRBD2; abundance: -; CDR3nt: TGTGCCAGCAGCCGCCCAAGCGGGGGGGCCGGAGAGACCCAGTACTTC; CDR3aa: CASSRPSGGAGETQYF
v_gene: TRBV6-6; j_gene: TRBJ1-1; d_gene: -; abundance: -; CDR3nt: TGTGCCAGCAGTTACTCGGTTACAAGTGAAGCTTTCTTT; CDR3aa: CASSYSVTSEAFF
v_gene: TRBV7-9; j_gene: TRBJ2-7; d_gene: -; abundance: -; CDR3nt: TGTGCCAGCTCAGGGGCGAGGTACGAGCAGTACTTC; CDR3aa: CASSGARYEQYF
v_gene: TRBV27; j_gene: TRBJ2-3; d_gene: -; abundance: -; CDR3nt: TGTGCCAGCAGTTTAGAGTTACATACGCAGTATTTT; CDR3aa: CASSLELHTQYF
v_gene: TRBV4-1; j_gene: TRBJ1-1; d_gene: TRBD1; abundance: -; CDR3nt: TGCGCCAGCAGCCCGTCCCGGGACAGGGTAGAAGCTTTCTTT; CDR3aa: CASSPSRDRVEAFF
v_gene: TRBV5-4; j_gene: TRBJ1-6; d_gene: TRBD1; abundance: -; CDR3nt: TGTGCCAGCAGCCCAAGACAGGGAGAATCACCCCTCCACTTT; CDR3aa: CASSPRQGESPLHF
v_gene: TRBV28; j_gene: TRBJ1-6; d_gene: TRBD1; abundance: -; CDR3nt: TGTGCCAGCAGTTTAGGGGACAGATTTAATTCACCCCTCCACTTT; CDR3aa: CASSLGDRFNSPLHF
v_gene: TRBV30; j_gene: TRBJ2-3; d_gene: -; abundance: -; CDR3nt: TGTGCCTGGAGCCGGGAAGGAGGTATGACAGATACGCAGTATTTT; CDR3aa: CAWSREGGMTDTQYF
v_gene: TRBV11-2; j_gene: TRBJ1-1; d_gene: TRBD1; abundance: -; CDR3nt: TGTGCCAGCAGCTTAGATCCGAGTTTGAGCAGGGGGAGATCGGAAGCTTTCTTT; CDR3aa: CASSLDPSLSRGRSEAFF